This T cell receptor beta chain is drawn from a study of neurological immune-mediated disorders. This clonotype was observed many times. Its matching antigen is unknown. 5'RACE employing 10-nucleotide random UMIs yielded the cDNA. The authors obtained over 170 million TCR-beta sequences from 15-18 subjects per sequencing run. TCRdb re-derived calls from the 5' RACE reads in MiXCR, one entry per CDR3 protein. The data contain tens of thousands of distinct CDR3 sequences, 4% to 6% of them singletons. Libraries used 2 million unsorted PBMCs kept frozen in RNAlater. Germline V gives CDR1 SGHTA, CDR2 FQGTGA. Trimming shortened V by 2 bases and J by 1 base, and 12 bases separated the two germline ends. The CDR3 contains 15 residues. Whole-study results and caveats: There were no CDR3 amino acid sequences shared by expanded clones across subjects, a result suggesting private repertoires in all groups.

This receptor was obtained from a young man with multiple sclerosis. Sequencing input: PBMCs. The chain employs TRBV7-3 and TRBJ2-7; D might be TRBD1 (6 bases). For the CDR3, the DNA is TGTGCCAGCAGCTTACTCGGGACACTTTCCTACGAGCAGTACTTC. Protein: CASSLLGTLSYEQYF.